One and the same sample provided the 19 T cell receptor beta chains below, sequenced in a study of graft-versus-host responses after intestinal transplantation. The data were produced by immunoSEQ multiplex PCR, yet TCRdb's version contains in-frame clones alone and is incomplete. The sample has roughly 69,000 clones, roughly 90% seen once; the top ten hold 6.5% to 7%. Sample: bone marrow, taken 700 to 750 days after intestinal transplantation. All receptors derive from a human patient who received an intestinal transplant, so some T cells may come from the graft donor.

CDR3 coding DNA: TGTGCCAGCAGCATGACAGGGGATGGCTACACCTTC. Translated: CASSMTGDGYTF. The chain employs TRBV5-5 and TRBJ1-2; 8 bases are a match to TRBD1. V was pared by 4 bases and J by 6 bases, with 2 bases of the junction left unmatched. From germline, CDR1 is SGHKS and CDR2 YYEKEE (reference sequence). The CDR3 contains 12 residues. Complete variable domain (other parts from reference TRBV5-5 and TRBJ1-2): DAGVTQSPTHLIKTRGQQVTLRCSPISGHKSVSWYQQVLGQGPQFIFQYYEKEERGRGNFPDRFSARQFPNYSSELNVNALLLGDSALYLCASSMTGDGYTFGSGTRLTVV.

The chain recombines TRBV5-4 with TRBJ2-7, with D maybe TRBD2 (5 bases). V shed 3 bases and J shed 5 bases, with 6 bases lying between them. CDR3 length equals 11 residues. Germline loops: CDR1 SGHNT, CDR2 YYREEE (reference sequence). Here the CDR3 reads CASSYGDEQYF. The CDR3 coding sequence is TGTGCCAGCAGCTACGGGGACGAGCAGTACTTC.

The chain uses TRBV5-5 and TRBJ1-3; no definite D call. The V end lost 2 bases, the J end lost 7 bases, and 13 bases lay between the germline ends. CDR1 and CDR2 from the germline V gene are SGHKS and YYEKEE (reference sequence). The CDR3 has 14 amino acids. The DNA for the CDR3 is TGTGCCAGCAGCTTTTCTAGGACGGAGAACACCATATATTTT. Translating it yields CASSFSRTENTIYF. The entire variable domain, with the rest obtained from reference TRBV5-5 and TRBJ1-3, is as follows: DAGVTQSPTHLIKTRGQQVTLRCSPISGHKSVSWYQQVLGQGPQFIFQYYEKEERGRGNFPDRFSARQFPNYSSELNVNALLLGDSALYLCASSFSRTENTIYFGEGSWLTVV.

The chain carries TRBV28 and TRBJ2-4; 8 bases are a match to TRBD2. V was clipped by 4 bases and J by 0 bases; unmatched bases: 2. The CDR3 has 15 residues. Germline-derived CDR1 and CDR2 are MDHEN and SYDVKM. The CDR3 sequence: CASSSGGLAKNIQYF. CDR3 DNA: TGTGCCAGCAGTTCGGGGGGGCTAGCCAAAAACATTCAGTACTTC.

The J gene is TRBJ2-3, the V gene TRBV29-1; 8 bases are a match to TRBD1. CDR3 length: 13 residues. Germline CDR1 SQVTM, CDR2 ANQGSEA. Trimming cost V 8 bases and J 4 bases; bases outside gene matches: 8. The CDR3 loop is CSSEAGGSDTQYF. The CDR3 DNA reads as TGCAGCTCTGAGGCAGGGGGCTCAGATACGCAGTATTTT.

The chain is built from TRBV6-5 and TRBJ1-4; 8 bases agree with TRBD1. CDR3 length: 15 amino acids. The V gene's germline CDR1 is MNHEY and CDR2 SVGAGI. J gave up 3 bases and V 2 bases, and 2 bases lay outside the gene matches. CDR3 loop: CASSYRGQANEKLFF. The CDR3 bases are TGTGCCAGCAGTTACAGGGGACAGGCTAATGAAAAACTGTTTTTT.

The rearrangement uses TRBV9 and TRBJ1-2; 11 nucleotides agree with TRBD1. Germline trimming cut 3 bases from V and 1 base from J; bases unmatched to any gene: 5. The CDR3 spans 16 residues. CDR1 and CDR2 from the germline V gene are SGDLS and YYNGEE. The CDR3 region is CASSAGTGGINYGYTF. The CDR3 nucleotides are TGTGCCAGCAGCGCCGGGACAGGGGGAATTAACTATGGCTACACCTTC.

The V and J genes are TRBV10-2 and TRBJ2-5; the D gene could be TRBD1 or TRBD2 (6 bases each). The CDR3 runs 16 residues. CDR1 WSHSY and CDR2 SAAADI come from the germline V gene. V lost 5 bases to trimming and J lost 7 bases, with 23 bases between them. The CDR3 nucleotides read TGCGCCAGCAGTCCCGGCCTAAACAGGGCGGGGAGGACCCAGTACTTC. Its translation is CASSPGLNRAGRTQYF.

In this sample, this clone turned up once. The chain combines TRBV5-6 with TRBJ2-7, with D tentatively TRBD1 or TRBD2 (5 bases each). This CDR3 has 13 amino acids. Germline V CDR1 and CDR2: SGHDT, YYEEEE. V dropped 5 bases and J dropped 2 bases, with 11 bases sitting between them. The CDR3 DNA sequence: TGTGCCAGCAGAGCAGGGAGCCCCTACGAGCAGTACTTC. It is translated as CASRAGSPYEQYF.

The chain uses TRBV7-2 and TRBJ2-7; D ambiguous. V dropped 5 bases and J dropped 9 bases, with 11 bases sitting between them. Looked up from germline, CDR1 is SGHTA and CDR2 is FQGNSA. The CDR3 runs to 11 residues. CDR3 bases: TGTGCCAGCAGCCTGCGTTCCCCGCAGTACTTC. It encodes CASSLRSPQYF.

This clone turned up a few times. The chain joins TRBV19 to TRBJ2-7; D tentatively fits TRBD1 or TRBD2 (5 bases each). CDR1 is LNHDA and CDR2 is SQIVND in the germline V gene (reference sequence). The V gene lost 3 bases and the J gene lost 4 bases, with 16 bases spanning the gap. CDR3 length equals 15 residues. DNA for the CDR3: TGTGCCAGTAGTATTGGTGGGGACGGCGTTTACGAGCAGTACTTC. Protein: CASSIGGDGVYEQYF.

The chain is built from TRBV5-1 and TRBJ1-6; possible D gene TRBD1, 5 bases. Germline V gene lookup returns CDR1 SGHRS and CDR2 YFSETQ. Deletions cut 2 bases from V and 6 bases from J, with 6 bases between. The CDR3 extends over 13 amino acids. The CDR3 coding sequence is TGCGCCAGCAGCTTCGGGGGTAATTCACCCCTCCACTTT. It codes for CASSFGGNSPLHF.

CDR3 sequence (DNA): TGTGCCAGCAGCTTAGTCAGGGAGCAGAATGAAAAACTGTTTTTT. Amino acid sequence: CASSLVREQNEKLFF. The gene calls are TRBV7-9 and TRBJ1-4; TRBD1 might be the D (5 bases). CDR1 is SEHNR and CDR2 is FQNEAQ in the germline V gene (reference sequence). Trimming cost V 1 base and J 5 bases, with 11 bases left between them. CDR3 length: 15 residues.

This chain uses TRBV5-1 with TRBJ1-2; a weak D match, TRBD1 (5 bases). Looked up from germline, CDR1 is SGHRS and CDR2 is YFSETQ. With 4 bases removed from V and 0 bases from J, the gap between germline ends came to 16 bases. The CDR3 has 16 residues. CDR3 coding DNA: TGCGCCAGCAGCGGACGGGACGTTGGAACTAACTATGGCTACACCTTC. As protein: CASSGRDVGTNYGYTF. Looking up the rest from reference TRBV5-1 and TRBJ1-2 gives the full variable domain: KAGVTQTPRYLIKTRGQQVTLSCSPISGHRSVSWYQQTPGQGLQFLFEYFSETQRNKGNFPGRFSGRQFSNSRSEMNVSTLELGDSALYLCASSGRDVGTNYGYTFGSGTRLTVV.

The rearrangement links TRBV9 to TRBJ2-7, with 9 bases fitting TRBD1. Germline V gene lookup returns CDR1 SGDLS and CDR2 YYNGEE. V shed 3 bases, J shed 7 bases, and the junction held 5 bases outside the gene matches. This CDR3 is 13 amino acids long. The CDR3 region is CASSDGQGREQYF. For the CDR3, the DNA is TGTGCCAGCAGCGACGGACAGGGGCGGGAGCAGTACTTC.

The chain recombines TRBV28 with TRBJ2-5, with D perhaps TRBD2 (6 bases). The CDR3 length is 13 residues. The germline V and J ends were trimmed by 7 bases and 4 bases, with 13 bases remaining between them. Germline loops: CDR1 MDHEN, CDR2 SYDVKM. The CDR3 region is CASKPGDLETQYF. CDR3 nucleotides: TGTGCCAGCAAACCGGGAGATTTAGAGACCCAGTACTTC.

The chain's CDR3 is CASSPMTSGNTIYF. For the CDR3, the DNA is TGTGCCAGCAGCCCCATGACCTCTGGAAACACCATATATTTT. The V gene is TRBV5-6, the J gene TRBJ1-3; D is unclear. Germline CDR1 is SGHDT and CDR2 is YYEEEE. CDR3 length: 14 residues. The V end lost 4 bases, the J end lost 0 bases, and 8 bases lay between the germline ends.

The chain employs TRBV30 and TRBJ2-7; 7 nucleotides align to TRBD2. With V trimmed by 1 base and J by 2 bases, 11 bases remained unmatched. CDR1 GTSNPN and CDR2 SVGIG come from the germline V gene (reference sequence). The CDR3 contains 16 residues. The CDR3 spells CAWSGWGKRDPYEQYF. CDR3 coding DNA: TGTGCCTGGAGTGGGTGGGGGAAGCGGGACCCCTACGAGCAGTACTTC.

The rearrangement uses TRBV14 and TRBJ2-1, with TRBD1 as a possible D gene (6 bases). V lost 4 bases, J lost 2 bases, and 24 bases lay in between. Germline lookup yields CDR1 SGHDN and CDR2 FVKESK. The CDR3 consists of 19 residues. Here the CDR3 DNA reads TGTGCCAGCAGCCTAAATTGGACAGCCGAGTTCCCCACCTACAATGAGCAGTTCTTC. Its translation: CASSLNWTAEFPTYNEQFF. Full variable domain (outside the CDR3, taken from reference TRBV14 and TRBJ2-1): EAGVTQFPSHSVIEKGQTVTLRCDPISGHDNLYWYRRVMGKEIKFLLHFVKESKQDESGMPNNRFLAERTGGTYSTLKVQPAELEDSGVYFCASSLNWTAEFPTYNEQFFGPGTRLTVL.